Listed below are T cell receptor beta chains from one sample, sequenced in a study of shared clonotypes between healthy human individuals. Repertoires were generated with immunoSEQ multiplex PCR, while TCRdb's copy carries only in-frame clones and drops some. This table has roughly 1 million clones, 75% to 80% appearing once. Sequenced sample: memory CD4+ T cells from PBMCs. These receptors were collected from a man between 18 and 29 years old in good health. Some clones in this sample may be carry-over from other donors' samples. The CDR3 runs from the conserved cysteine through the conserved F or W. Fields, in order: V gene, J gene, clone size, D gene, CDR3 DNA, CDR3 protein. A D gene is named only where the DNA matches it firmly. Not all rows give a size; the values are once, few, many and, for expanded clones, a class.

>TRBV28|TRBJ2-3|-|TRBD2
TGTGCCAGCATCACCGGCGGGAGCGCTGCAGATACGCAGTATTTT
CASITGGSAADTQYF
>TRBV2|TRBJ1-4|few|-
TGTGCCAGCAGCGGTAAACGGGGGGAAAAACTGTTTTTT
CASSGKRGEKLFF
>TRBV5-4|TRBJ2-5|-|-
TGTGCCAGCAGCTTGCCAGGAAGCCGTGGCCAAGAGACCCAGTACTTC
CASSLPGSRGQETQYF
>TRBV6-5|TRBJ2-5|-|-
TGTGCCAGCAGTTACTCGAAGGGTGGAGAGACCCAGTACTTC
CASSYSKGGETQYF
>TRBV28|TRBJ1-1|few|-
TGTGCCAGCGCAGGGGCCAGACTCACTGAAGCTTTCTTT
CASAGARLTEAFF
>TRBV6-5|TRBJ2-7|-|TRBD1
TGTGCCAGCAGTTCCACCGGGACAGGAGACCGGCAGTACTTC
CASSSTGTGDRQYF
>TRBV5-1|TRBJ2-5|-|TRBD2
TGCGCCAGCAGCTCAGGGACTAGCGGGACTTCTTTGTTTCAAGAGACCCAGTACTTC
CASSSGTSGTSLFQETQYF
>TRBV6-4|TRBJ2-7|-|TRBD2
TGTGCCACCTCGACTAGCGGGAGCTACGAGCAGTACTTC
CATSTSGSYEQYF
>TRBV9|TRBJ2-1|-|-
TGTGCCAGCAGCGTATTAGGGGGAAGGGGGAATGAGCAGTTCTTC
CASSVLGGRGNEQFF
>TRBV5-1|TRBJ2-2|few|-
TGCGCCAGCAGCTTGTCAGACTTACGGACCGGGGAGCTGTTTTTT
CASSLSDLRTGELFF
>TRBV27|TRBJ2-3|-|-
TGTGCCAGCAGTTCCCGGGCCCACGGGGATACGCAGTATTTT
CASSSRAHGDTQYF
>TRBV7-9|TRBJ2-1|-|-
TGTGCCAGCAGCTTAAGCCGTTCCTCCTACAATGAGCAGTTCTTC
CASSLSRSSYNEQFF
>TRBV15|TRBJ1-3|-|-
TGTGCCACCAGCAGGACCGATAGGGGGTCAGAGAGAAACACCATATATTTT
CATSRTDRGSERNTIYF
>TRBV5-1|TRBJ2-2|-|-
TGCGCCAGCAGCTTGGGAGTCGGCACCGGGGAGCTGTTTTTT
CASSLGVGTGELFF
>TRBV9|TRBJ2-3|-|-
TGTGCCAGCAGCGTAGCAAGAGCCACAGATACGCAGTATTTT
CASSVARATDTQYF
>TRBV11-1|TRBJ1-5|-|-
TGTGCCAGCAGCTTACGCCCAGGTCAGCCCCAGCATTTT
CASSLRPGQPQHF
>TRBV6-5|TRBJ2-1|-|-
TGTGCCAGCAGTTCCCCCACGGGAGTGGTGAATGAGCAGTTCTTC
CASSSPTGVVNEQFF
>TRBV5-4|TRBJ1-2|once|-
TGTGCCAGCAGCTTGAAATCAGGAAACTTCTATGGCTACACCTTC
CASSLKSGNFYGYTF
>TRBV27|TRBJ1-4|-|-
TGTGCCAGCAGTCCCCAGGGGTTCACTAATGAAAAACTGTTTTTT
CASSPQGFTNEKLFF
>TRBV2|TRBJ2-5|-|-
TGTGCCAGCAGTGAGACTGCAGTACGGGCCCAGTACTTC
CASSETAVRAQYF
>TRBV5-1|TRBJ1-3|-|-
TGCGCCAGCAGCTTACAAGGACAGCAAATCTCTGGAAACACCATATATTTT
CASSLQGQQISGNTIYF
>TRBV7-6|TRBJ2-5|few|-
TGTGCCAGCAGCTTAGTGGGCGGGAAACAAGAGACCCAGTACTTC
CASSLVGGKQETQYF